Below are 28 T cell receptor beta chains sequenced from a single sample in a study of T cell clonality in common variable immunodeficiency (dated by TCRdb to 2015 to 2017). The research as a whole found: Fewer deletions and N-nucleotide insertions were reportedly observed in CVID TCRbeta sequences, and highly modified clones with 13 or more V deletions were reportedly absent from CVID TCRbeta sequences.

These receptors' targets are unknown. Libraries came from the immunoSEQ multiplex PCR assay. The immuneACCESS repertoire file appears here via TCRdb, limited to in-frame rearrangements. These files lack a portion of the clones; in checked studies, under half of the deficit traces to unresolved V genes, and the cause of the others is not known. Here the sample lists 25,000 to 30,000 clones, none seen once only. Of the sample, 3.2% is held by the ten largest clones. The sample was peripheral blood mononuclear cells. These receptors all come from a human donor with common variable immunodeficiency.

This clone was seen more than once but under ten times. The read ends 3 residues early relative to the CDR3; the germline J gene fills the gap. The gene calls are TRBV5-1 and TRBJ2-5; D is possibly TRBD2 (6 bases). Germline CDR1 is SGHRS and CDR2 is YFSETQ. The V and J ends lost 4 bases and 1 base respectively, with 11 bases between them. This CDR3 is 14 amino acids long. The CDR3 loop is CASSPHGGQETQYF. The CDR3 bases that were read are TGCGCCAGCAGCCCCCACGGGGGCCAAGAGACC.

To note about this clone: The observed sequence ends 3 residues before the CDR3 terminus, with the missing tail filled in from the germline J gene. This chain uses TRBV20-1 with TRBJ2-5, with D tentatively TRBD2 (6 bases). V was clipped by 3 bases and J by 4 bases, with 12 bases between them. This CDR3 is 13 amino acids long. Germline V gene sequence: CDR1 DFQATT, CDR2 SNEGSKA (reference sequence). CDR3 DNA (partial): TGCAGTGCTAGTGGACTACTCCTAGAGACC. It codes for CSASGLLLET. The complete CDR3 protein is CSASGLLLETQYF.

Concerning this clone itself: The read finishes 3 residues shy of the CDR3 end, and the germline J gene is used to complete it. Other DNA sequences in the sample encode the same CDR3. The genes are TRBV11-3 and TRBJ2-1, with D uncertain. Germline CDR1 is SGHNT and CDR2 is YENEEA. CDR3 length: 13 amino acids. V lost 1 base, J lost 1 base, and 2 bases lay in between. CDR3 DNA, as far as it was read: TGTGCCAGCAGCTTAGCTTCCTACAATGAG. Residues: CASSLASYNE. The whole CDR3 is CASSLASYNEQFF.

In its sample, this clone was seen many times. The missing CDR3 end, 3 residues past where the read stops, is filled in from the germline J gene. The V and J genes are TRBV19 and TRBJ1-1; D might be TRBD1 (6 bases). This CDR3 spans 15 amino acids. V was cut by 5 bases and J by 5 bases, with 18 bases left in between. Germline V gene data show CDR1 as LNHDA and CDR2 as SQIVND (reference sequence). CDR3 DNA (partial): TGTGCCAGTAGTCCCCTCCCACAGGGAAGGACTGAA. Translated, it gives CASSPLPQGRTE. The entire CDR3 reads CASSPLPQGRTEAFF.

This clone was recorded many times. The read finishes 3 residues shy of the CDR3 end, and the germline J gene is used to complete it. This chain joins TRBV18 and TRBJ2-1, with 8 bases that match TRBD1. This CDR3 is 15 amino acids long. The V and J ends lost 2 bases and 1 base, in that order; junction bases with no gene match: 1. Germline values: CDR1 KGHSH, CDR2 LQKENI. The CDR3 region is CASSPWDRSYNEQFF. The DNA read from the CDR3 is TGTGCCAGCTCACCATGGGACAGGTCCTACAATGAG.

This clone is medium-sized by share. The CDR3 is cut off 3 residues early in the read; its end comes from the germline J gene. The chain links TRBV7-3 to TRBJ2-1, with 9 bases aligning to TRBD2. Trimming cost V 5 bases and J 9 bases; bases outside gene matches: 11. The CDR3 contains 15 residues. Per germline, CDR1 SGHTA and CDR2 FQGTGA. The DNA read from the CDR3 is TGTGCCAGCAGCCATAGCGGGAGTTTTGAGGGTGAG. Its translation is CASSHSGSFEGE. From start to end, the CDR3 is CASSHSGSFEGEQFF. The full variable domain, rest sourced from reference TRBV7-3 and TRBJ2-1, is GAGVSQTPSNKVTEKGKYVELRCDPISGHTALYWYRQSLGQGPEFLIYFQGTGAADDSGLPNDRFFAVRPEGSVSTLKIQRTERGDSAVYLCASSHSGSFEGEQFFGPGTRLTVL.

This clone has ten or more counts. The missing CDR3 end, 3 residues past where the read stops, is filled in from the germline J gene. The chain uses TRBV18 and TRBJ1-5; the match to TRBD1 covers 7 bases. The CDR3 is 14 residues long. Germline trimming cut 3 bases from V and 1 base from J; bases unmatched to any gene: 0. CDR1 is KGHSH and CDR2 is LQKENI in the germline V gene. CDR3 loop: CASSPGQSNQPQHF. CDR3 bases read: TGTGCCAGCTCACCGGGACAGAGCAATCAGCCC.

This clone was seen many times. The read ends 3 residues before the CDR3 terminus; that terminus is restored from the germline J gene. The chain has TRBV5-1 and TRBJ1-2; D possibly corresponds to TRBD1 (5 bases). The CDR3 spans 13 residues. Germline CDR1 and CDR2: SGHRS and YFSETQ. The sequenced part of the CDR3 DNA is TGCGCCAGCAGGGAGCAGGACATATCGGGC. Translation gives CASREQDISG. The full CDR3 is CASREQDISGYTF. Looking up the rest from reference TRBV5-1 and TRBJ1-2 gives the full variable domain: KAGVTQTPRYLIKTRGQQVTLSCSPISGHRSVSWYQQTPGQGLQFLFEYFSETQRNKGNFPGRFSGRQFSNSRSEMNVSTLELGDSALYLCASREQDISGYTFGSGTRLTVV.

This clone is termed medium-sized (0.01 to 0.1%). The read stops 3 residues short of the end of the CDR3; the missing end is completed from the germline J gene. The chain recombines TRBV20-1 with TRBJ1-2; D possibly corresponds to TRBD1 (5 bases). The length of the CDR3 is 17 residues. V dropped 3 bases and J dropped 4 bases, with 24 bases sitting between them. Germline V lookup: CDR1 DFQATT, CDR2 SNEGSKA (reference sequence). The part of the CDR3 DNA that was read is TGCAGTGCTAGGAGACCCCCCCAGGGTGCCTATGTCTATGGC. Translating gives CSARRPPQGAYVYG. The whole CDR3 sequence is CSARRPPQGAYVYGYTF.

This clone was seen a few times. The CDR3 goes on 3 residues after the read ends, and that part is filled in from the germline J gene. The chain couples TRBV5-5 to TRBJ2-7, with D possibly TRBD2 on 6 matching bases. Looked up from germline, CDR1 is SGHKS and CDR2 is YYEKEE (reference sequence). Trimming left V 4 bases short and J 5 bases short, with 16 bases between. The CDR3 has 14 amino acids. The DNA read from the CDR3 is TGTGCCAGCAGCGGAGGGGTTTCTCACCACGAG. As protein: CASSGGVSHHE. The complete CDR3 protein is CASSGGVSHHEQYF.

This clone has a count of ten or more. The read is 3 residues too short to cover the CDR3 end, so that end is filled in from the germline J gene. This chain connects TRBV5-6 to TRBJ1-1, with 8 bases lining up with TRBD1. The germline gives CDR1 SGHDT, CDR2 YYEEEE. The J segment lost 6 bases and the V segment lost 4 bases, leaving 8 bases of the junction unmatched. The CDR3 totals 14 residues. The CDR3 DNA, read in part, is TGTGCCAGCAGCCGGGGACAGGTACCATCTGAA. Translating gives CASSRGQVPSE. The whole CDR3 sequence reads CASSRGQVPSEAFF.

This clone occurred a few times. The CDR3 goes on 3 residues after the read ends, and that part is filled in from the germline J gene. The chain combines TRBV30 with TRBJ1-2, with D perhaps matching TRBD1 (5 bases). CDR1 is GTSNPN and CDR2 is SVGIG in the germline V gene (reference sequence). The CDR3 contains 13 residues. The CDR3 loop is CAWSVAGWEGYTF. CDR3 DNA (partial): TGTGCCTGGAGTGTAGCAGGGTGGGAAGGC.

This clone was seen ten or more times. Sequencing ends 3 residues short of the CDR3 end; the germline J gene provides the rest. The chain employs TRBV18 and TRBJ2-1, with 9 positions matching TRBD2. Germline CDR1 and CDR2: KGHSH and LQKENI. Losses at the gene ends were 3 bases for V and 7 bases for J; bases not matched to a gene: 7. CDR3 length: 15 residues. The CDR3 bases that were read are TGTGCCAGCTCACCCGGGACTAGCTTTTTGAATGAG. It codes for CASSPGTSFLNE. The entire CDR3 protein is CASSPGTSFLNEQFF.

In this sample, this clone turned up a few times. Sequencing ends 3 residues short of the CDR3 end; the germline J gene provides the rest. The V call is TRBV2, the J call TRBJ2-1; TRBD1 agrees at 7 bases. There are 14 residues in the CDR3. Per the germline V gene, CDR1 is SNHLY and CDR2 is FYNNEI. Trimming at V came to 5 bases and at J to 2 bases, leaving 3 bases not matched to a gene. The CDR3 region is CASSTGQAYNEQFF. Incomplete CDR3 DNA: TGTGCCAGCAGTACTGGACAGGCCTACAATGAG.

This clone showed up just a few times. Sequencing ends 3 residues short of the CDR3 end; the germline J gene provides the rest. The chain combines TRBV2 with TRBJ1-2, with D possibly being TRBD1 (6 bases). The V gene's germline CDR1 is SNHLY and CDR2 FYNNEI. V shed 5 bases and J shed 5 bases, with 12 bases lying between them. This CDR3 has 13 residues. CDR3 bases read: TGTGCCAGCAGTCAGACAGGCCCGTATGGC. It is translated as CASSQTGPYG. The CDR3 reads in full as CASSQTGPYGYTF.

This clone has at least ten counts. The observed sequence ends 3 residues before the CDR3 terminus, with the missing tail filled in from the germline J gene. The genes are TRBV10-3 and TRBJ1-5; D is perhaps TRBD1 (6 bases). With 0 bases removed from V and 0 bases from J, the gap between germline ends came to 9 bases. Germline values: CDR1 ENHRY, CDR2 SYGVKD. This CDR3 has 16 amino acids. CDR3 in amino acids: CAISESRGYSNQPQHF. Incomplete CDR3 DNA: TGTGCCATCAGTGAGTCAAGGGGGTATAGCAATCAGCCC.

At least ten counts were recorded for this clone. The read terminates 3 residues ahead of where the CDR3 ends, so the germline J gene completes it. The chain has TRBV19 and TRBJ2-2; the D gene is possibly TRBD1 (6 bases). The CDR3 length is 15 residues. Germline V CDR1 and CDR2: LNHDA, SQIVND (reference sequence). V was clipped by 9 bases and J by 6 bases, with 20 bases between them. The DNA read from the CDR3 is TGTGCCAGCTTTGAAACAGGGAGTAGGGCCGGGGAG. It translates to CASFETGSRAGE. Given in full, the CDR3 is CASFETGSRAGELFF.

The CDR3 sequence is CASSVSSGAKVDTQYF. The CDR3 bases that were read are TGTGCCAGCAGTGTATCTAGCGGAGCCAAGGTAGATACG. J is TRBJ2-3 and V is TRBV6-1, with 7 bases that match TRBD2. The read ends 3 residues shy of where the CDR3 ends; the end is completed using the germline J gene. CDR3 length equals 16 residues. V was pared by 4 bases and J by 5 bases, with 12 bases of the junction left unmatched. The V gene's germline CDR1 is MNHNS and CDR2 SASEGT.

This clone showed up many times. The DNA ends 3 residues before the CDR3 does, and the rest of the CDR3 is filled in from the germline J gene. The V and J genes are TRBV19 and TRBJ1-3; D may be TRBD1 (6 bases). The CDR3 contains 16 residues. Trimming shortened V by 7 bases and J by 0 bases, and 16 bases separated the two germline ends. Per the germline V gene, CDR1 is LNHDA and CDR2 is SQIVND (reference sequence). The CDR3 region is CASIRSTGFSGNTIYF. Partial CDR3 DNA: TGTGCCAGTATCAGATCTACAGGGTTCTCTGGAAACACC.

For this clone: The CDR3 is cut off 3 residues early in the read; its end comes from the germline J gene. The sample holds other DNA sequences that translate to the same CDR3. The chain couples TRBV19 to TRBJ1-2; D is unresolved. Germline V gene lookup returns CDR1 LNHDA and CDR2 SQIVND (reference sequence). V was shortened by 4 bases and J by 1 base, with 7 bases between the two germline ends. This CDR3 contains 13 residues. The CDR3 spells CASSSTVNYGYTF. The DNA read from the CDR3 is TGTGCCAGTAGTAGCACAGTTAACTATGGC.

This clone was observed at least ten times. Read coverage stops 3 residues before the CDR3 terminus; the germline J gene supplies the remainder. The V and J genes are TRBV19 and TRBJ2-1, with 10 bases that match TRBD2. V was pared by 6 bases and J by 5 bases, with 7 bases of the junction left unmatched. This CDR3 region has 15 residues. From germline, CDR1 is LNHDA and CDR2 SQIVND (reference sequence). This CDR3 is CASRSPSGSHNEQFF. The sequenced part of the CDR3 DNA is TGTGCCAGTAGATCCCCTAGCGGGAGTCACAATGAG.

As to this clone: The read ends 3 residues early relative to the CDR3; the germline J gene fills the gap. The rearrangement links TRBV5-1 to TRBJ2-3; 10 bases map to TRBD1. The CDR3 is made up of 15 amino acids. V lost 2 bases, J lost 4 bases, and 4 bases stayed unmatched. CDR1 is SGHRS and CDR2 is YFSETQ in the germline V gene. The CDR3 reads CASSFGDRGPDTQYF. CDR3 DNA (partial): TGCGCCAGCAGCTTCGGGGACAGGGGACCAGATACG.

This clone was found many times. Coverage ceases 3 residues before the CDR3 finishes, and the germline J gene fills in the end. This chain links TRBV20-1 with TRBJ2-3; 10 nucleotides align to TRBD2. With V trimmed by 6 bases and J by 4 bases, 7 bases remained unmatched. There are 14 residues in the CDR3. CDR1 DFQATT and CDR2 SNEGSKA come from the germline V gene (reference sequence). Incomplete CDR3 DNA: TGCAGTGCCCCGTCTAGCGGGAGTGCAGATACG. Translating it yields CSAPSSGSADT. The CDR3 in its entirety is CSAPSSGSADTQYF.

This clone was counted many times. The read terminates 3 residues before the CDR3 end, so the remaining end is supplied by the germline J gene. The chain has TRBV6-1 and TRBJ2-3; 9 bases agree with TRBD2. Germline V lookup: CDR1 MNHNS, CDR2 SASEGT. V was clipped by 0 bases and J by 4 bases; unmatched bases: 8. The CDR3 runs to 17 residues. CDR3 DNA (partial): TGTGCCAGCAGTGAAGCGCGGATAGCGGGAGTCCCAGATACG. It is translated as CASSEARIAGVPDT. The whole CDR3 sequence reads CASSEARIAGVPDTQYF.

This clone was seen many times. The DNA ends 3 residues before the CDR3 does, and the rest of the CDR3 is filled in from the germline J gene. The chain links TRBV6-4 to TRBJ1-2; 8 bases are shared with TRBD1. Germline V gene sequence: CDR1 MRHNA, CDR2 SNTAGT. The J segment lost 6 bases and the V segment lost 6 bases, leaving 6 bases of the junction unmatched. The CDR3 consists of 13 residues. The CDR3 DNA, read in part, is TGTGCCAGCAGCGGACAGGGCGGCGATGGC. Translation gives CASSGQGGDG. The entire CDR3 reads CASSGQGGDGYTF.

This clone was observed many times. CDR3 DNA (partial): TGCAGCGTTGAATGGCCGGAGGGTGGGACC. This codes for CSVEWPEGGT. The full CDR3 protein is CSVEWPEGGTQYF. The genes are TRBV29-1 and TRBJ2-5; D is perhaps TRBD2 (6 bases). The sequenced fragment ends 3 residues before the CDR3 boundary, so the rest is inferred from the germline J gene. Deletions cut 2 bases from V and 7 bases from J, with 14 bases between. The CDR3 extends over 13 amino acids. Germline CDR1 reads SQVTM; CDR2 reads ANQGSEA.

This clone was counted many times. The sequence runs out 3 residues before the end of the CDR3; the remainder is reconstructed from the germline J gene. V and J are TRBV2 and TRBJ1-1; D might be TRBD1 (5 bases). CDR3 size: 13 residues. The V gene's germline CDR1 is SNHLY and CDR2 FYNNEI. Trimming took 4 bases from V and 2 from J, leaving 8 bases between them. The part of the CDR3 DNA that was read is TGTGCCAGCAGTGTACAGGTTAACACTGAA. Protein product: CASSVQVNTE. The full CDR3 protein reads CASSVQVNTEAFF.

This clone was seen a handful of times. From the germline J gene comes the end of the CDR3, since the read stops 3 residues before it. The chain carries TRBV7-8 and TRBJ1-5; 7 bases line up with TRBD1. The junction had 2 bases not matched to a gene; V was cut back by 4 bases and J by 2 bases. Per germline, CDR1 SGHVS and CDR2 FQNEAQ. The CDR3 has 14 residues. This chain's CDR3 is CASSSDRGNQPQHF. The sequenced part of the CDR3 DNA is TGTGCCAGCAGCTCCGACAGGGGCAATCAGCCC.